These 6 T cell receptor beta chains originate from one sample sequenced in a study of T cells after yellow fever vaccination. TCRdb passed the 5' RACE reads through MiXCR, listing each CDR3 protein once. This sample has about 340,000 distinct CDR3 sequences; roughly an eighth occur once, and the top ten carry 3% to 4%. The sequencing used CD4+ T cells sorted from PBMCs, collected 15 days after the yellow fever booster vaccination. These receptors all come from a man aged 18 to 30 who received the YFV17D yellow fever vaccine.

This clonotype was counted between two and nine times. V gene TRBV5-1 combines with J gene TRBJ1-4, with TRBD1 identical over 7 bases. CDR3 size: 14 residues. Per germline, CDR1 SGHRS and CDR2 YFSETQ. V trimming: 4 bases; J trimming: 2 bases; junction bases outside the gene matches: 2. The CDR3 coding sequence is TGCGCCAGCAGCCCAGGGGGGACTAATGAAAAACTGTTTTTT. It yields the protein CASSPGGTNEKLFF.

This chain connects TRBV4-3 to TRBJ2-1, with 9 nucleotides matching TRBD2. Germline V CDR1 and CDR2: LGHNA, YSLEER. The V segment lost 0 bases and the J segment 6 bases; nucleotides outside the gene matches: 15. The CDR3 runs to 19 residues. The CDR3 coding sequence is TGCGCCAGCAGCCAAGAAGGGGCTAGCGGGGTTAAAGGGATCAATGAGCAGTTCTTC. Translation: CASSQEGASGVKGINEQFF.

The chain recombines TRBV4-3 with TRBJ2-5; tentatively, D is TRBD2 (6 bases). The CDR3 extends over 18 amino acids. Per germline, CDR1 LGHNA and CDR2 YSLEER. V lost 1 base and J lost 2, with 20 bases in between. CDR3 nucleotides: TGCGCCAGCAGCCAAGGATCTGGCCGCCCGGGGGTTCAAGAGACCCAGTACTTC. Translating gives CASSQGSGRPGVQETQYF.

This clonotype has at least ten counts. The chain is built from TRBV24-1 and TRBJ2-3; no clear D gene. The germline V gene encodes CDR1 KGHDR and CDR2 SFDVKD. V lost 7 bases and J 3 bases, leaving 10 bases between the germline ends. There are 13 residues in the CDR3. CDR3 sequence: CATSRPPTDTQYF. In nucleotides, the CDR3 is TGTGCCACCAGCCGACCCCCTACAGATACGCAGTATTTT.

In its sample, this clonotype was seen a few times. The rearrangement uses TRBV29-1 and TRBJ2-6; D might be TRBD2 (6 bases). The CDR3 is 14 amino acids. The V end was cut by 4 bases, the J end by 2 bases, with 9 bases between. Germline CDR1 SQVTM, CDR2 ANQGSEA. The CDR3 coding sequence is TGCAGCGTTGTGCCGGGGGCTGGGGCCAACGTCCTGACTTTC. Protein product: CSVVPGAGANVLTF.

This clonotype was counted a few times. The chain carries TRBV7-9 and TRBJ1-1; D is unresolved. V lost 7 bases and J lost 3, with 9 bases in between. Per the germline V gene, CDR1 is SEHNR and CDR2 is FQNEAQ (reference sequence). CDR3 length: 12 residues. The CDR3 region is CASKSAYTEAFF. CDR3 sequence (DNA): TGTGCCAGCAAATCAGCATACACTGAAGCTTTCTTT.